This T cell receptor beta chain was identified in a study of T-cell memory formation after mild COVID-19. Germline V gene lookup returns CDR1 SNHLY and CDR2 FYNNEI. V lost 5 bases to trimming and J lost 5 bases, with 16 bases between them. The CDR3 is made up of 14 amino acids. TCRdb fed the 5' RACE reads into MiXCR, producing one record per CDR3 protein. Found here are hundreds of thousands of distinct CDR3 sequences, more than 15% of them singletons; the top ten hold 12%. The origin of this receptor is an adult woman who had mild COVID-19 (a few samples of this study predate the infection). Cell type and time point are not known. Sample: PBMCs or a T cell subset sorted from them (not recorded which). V usage is TRBV2 and J usage is TRBJ2-7, with D unresolved. The CDR3 coding sequence is TGTGCCAGCAGTATATCCCCCAAGGGTGACGAGCAGTACTTC. Translated, it gives CASSISPKGDEQYF.